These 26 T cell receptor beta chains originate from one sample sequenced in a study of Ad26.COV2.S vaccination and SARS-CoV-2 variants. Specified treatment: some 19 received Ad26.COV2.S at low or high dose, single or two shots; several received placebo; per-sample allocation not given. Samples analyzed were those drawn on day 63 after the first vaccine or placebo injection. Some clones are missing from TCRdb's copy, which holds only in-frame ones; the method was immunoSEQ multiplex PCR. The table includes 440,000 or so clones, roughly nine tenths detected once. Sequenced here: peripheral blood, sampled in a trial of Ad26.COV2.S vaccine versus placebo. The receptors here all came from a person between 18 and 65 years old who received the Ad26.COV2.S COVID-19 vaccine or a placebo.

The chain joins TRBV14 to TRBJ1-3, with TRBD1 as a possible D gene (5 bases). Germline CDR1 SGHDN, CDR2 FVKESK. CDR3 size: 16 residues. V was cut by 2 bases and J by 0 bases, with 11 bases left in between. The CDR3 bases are TGTGCCAGCAGCCAACGGGGCCCCTTCTCTGGAAACACCATATATTTT. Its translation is CASSQRGPFSGNTIYF.

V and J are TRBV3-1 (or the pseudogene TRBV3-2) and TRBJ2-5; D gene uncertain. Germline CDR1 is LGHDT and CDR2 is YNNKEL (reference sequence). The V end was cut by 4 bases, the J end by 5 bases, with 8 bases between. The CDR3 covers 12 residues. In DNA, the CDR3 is TGTGCCAGCAGCCGTCTCCCGGAGACCCAGTACTTC. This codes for CASSRLPETQYF.

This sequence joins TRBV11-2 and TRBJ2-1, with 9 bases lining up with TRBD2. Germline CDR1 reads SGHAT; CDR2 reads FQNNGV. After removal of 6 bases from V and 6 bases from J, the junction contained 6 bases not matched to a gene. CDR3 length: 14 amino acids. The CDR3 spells CASSPGLASNEQFF. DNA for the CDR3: TGTGCCAGCAGTCCGGGACTAGCCAGCAATGAGCAGTTCTTC.

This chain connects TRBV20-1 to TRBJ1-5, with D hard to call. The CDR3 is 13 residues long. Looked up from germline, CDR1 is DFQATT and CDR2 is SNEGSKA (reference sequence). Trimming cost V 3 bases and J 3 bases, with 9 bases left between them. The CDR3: CSASPDPNQPQHF. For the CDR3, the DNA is TGCAGTGCTAGTCCGGACCCCAATCAGCCCCAGCATTTT.

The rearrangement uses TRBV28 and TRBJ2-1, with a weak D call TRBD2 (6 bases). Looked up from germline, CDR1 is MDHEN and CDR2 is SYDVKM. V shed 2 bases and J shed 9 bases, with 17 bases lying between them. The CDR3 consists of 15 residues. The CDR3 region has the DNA TGTGCCAGCAGTTTAACCAACGGACTACTTGGTGAGCAGTTCTTC. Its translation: CASSLTNGLLGEQFF. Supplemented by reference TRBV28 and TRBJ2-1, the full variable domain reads DVKVTQSSRYLVKRTGEKVFLECVQDMDHENMFWYRQDPGLGLRLIYFSYDVKMKEKGDIPEGYSVSREKKERFSLILESASTNQTSMYLCASSLTNGLLGEQFFGPGTRLTVL.

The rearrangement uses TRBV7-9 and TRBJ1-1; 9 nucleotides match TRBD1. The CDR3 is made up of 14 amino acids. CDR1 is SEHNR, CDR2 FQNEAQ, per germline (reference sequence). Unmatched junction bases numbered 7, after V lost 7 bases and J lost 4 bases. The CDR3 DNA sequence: TGTGCCAGCATCCGGACAGGGGCCGGCACTGAAGCTTTCTTT. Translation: CASIRTGAGTEAFF. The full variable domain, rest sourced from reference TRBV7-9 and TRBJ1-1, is DTGVSQNPRHKITKRGQNVTFRCDPISEHNRLYWYRQTLGQGPEFLTYFQNEAQLEKSRLLSDRFSAERPKGSFSTLEIQRTEQGDSAMYLCASIRTGAGTEAFFGQGTRLTVV.

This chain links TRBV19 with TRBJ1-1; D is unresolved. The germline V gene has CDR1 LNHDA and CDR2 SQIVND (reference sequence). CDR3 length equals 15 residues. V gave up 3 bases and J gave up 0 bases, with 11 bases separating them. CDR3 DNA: TGTGCCAGTAGTATGTGGTCGGGTGTGAACACTGAAGCTTTCTTT. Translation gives CASSMWSGVNTEAFF.

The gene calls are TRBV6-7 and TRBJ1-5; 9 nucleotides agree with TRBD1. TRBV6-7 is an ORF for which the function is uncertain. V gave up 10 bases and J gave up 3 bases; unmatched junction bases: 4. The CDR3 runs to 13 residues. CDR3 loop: CATGDRVNQPQHF. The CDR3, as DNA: TGTGCCACCGGGGACAGGGTCAATCAGCCCCAGCATTTT.

CDR3 residues: CASSGLAADSYEQYF. The CDR3, as DNA: TGTGCCAGCAGCGGACTAGCGGCAGACTCCTACGAGCAGTACTTC. The chain joins TRBV27 to TRBJ2-7, with 10 nucleotides matching TRBD2. Germline-derived CDR1 and CDR2 are MNHEY and SMNVEV (reference sequence). After removal of 6 bases from V and 0 bases from J, the junction contained 5 bases not matched to a gene. The CDR3 spans 15 residues.

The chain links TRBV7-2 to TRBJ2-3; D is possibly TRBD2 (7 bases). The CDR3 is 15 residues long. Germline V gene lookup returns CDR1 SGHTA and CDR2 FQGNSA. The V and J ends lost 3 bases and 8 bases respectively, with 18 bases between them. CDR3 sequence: CASSLGGAGSGTQYF. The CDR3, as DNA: TGTGCCAGCAGCTTGGGGGGGGCCGGGTCTGGTACGCAGTATTTT.

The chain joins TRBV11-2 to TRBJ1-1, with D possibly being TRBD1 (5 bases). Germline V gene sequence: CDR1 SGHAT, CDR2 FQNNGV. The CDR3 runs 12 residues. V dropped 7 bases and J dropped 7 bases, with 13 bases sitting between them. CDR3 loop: CASTPGDSEAFF. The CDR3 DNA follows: TGTGCCAGCACCCCAGGCGACAGTGAAGCTTTCTTT.

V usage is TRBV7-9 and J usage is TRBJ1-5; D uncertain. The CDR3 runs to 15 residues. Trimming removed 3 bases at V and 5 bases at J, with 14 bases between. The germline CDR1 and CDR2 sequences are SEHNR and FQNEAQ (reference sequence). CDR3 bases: TGTGCCAGCAGCTTTGGTTTAGTCGAGGATCAGCCCCAGCATTTT. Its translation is CASSFGLVEDQPQHF.

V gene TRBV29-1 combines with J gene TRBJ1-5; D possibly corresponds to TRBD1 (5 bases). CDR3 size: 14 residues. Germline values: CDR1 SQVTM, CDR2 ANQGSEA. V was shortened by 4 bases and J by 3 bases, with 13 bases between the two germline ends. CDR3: CSVAPGSDNQPQHF. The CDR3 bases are TGCAGCGTTGCTCCAGGGAGTGACAATCAGCCCCAGCATTTT.

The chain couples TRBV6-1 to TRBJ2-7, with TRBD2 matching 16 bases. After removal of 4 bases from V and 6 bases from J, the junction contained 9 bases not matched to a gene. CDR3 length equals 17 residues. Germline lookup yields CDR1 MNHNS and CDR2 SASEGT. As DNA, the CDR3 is TGTGCCAGCAGTGTCGCCGGGACTAGCGGGAGGGCCGGCGAGCAGTACTTC. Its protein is CASSVAGTSGRAGEQYF.

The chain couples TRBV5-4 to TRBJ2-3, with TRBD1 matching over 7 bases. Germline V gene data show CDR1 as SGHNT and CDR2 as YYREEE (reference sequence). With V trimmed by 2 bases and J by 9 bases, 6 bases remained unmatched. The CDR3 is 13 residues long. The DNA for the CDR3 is TGTGCCAGCAGCTTACAGGGGTATGGCACGCAGTATTTT. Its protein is CASSLQGYGTQYF.

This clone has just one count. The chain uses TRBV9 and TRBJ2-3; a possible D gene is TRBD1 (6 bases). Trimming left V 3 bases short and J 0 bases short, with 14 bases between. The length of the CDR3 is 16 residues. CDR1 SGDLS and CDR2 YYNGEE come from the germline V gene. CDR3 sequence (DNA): TGTGCCAGCAGCGACCGGGACACCTCTAGCACAGATACGCAGTATTTT. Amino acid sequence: CASSDRDTSSTDTQYF.

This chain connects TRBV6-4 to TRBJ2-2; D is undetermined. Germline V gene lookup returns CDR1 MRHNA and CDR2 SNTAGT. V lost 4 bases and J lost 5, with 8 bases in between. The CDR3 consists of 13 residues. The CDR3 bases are TGTGCCAGCAGTGTGACTCCGACCGGGGAGCTGTTTTTT. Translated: CASSVTPTGELFF.

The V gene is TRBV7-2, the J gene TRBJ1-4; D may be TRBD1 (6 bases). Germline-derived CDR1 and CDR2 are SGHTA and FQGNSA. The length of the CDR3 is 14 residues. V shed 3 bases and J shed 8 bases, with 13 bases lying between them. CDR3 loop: CASSFGGAGEKLFF. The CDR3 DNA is TGTGCCAGCAGCTTCGGGGGGGCTGGGGAAAAACTGTTTTTT.

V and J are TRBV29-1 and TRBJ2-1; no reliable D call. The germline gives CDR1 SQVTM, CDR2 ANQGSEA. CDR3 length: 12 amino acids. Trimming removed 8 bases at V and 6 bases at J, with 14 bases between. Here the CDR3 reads CSFRALSNEQFF. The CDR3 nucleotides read TGCAGCTTCCGGGCTCTCAGCAATGAGCAGTTCTTC.

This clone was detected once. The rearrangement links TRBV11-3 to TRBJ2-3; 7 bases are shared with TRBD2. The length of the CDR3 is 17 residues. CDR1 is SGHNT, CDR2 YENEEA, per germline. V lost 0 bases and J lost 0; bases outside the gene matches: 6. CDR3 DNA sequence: TGTGCCAGCAGCTTAGATTCGGCGGGAGCTAGCACAGATACGCAGTATTTT. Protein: CASSLDSAGASTDTQYF.

CDR3 nucleotides: TGTGCCAGCAGTCCCCGAGGGACAGAGTTCGATGAAAAACTGTTTTTT. It yields the protein CASSPRGTEFDEKLFF. This chain links TRBV28 with TRBJ1-4; the match to TRBD1 covers 7 bases. CDR3 length equals 16 residues. Germline trimming cut 5 bases from V and 6 bases from J; bases unmatched to any gene: 12. From germline, CDR1 is MDHEN and CDR2 SYDVKM.

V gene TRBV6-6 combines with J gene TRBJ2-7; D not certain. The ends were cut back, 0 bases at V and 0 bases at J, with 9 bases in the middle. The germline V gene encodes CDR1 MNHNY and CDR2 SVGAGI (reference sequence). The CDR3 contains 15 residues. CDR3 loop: CASSYSSYPSYEQYF. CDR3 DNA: TGTGCCAGCAGTTACTCCTCCTACCCCTCCTACGAGCAGTACTTC.

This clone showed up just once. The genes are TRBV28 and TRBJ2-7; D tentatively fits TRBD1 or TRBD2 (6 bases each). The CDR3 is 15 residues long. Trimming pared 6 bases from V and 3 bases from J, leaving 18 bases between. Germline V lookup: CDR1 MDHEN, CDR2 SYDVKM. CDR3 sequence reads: CASRLRGDRDYEQYF. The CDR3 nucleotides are TGTGCCAGCAGGCTGAGGGGGGATAGAGACTACGAGCAGTACTTC.

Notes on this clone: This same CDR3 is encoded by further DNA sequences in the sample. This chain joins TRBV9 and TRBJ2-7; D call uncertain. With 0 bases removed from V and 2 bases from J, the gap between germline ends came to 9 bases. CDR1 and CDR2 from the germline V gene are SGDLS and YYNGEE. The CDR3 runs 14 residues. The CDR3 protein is CASSVGVGTYEQYF. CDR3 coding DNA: TGTGCCAGCAGCGTAGGCGTGGGAACCTACGAGCAGTACTTC.

The CDR3 reads CASSLGGTSSGANVLTF. The CDR3, as DNA: TGCGCCAGCAGCTTGGGGGGCACAAGCTCTGGGGCCAACGTCCTGACTTTC. This chain uses TRBV5-1 with TRBJ2-6; weak D call: TRBD1 (5 bases). Germline V gene data show CDR1 as SGHRS and CDR2 as YFSETQ. V was clipped by 0 bases and J by 0 bases, with 10 bases between them. The CDR3 totals 17 residues. The whole variable domain, filled in from reference TRBV5-1 and TRBJ2-6, reads KAGVTQTPRYLIKTRGQQVTLSCSPISGHRSVSWYQQTPGQGLQFLFEYFSETQRNKGNFPGRFSGRQFSNSRSEMNVSTLELGDSALYLCASSLGGTSSGANVLTFGAGSRLTVL.

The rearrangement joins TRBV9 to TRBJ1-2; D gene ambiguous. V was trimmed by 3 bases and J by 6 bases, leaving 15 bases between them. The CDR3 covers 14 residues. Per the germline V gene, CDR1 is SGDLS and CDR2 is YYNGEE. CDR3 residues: CASSAQVGRDGYTF. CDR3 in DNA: TGTGCCAGCAGCGCCCAAGTCGGGCGGGATGGCTACACCTTC.